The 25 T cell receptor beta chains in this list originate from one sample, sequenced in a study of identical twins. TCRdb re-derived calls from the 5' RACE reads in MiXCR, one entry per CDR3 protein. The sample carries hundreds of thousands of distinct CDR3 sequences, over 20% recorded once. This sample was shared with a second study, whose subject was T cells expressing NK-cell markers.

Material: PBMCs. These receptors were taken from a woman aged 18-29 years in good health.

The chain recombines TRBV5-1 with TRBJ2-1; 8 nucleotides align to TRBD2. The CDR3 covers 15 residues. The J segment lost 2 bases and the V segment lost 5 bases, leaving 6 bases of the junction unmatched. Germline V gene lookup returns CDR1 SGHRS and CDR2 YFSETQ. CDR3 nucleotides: TGCGCCAGCAGTATCGGGGGGGGAACCTACAATGAGCAGTTCTTC. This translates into CASSIGGGTYNEQFF.

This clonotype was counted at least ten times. The CDR3 nucleotides are TGCGCCAGCAGCTTAAGCTTAGCGGGGGGGAATGAGCAGTTCTTC. It translates to CASSLSLAGGNEQFF. The V gene is TRBV5-1, the J gene TRBJ2-1, with 11 bases matching TRBD2. The CDR3 runs to 15 residues. With 2 bases clipped from V and 7 bases from J, the junction kept 5 bases outside the gene matches. The germline CDR1 and CDR2 sequences are SGHRS and YFSETQ.

DNA for the CDR3: TGTGCCAGCAGCTTCGTTACTGATCCGTCGGGAGAGCAGTACTTC. It codes for CASSFVTDPSGEQYF. The V and J genes are TRBV7-9 and TRBJ2-7; perhaps TRBD2 as D (5 bases). V shed 3 bases and J shed 7 bases, with 19 bases lying between them. This CDR3 has 15 amino acids. Germline CDR1 is SEHNR and CDR2 is FQNEAQ (reference sequence).

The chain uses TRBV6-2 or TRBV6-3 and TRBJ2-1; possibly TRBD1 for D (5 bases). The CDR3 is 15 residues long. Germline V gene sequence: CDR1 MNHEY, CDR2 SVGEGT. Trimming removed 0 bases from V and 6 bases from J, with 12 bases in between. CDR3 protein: CASSYSAGIGNEQFF. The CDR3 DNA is TGTGCCAGCAGTTACTCGGCAGGGATAGGCAATGAGCAGTTCTTC.

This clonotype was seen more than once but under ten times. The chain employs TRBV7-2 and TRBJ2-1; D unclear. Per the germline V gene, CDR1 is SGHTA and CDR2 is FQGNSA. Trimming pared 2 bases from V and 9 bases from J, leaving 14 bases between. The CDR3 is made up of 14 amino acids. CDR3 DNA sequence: TGTGCCAGCAGCTTATCTAGAACTCATGTTGAGCAGTTCTTC. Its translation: CASSLSRTHVEQFF.

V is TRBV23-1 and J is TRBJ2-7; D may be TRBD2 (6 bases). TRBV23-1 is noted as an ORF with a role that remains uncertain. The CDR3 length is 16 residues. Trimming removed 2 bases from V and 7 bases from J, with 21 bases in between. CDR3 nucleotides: TGCGCCAGCAGTCAACCTCGAGCGGGTGCCCTTTGGGAGCAGTACTTC. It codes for CASSQPRAGALWEQYF.

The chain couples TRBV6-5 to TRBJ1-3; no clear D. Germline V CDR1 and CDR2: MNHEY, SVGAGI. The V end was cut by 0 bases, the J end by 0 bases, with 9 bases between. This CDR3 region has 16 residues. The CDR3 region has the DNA TGTGCCAGCAGTTACTCTTGGTCGGTCTCTGGAAACACCATATATTTT. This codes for CASSYSWSVSGNTIYF.

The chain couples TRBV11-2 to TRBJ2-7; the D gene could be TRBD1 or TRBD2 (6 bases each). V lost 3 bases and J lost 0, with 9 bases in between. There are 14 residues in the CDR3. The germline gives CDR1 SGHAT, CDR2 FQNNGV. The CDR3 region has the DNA TGTGCCAGCAGCTTCAGGGGACTCTCCTACGAGCAGTACTTC. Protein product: CASSFRGLSYEQYF.

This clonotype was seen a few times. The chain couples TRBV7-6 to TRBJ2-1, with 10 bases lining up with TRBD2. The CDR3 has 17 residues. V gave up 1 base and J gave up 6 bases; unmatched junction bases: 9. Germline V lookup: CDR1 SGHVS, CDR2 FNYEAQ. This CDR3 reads CASSLVRAGGKSNEQFF. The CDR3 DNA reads TGTGCCAGCAGCTTAGTCCGAGCGGGGGGGAAGAGCAATGAGCAGTTCTTC.

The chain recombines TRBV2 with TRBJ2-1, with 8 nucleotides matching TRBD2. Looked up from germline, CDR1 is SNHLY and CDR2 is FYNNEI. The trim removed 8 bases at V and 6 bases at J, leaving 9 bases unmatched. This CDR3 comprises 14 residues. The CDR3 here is CASSRREGTNEQFF. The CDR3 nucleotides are TGTGCCAGCTCGCGACGGGAGGGTACCAATGAGCAGTTCTTC.

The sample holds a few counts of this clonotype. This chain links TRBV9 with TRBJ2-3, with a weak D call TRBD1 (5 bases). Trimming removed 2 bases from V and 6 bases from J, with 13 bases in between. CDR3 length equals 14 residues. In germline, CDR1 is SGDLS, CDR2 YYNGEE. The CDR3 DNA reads TGTGCCAGCAGCGTTGGCAGGGCACGCGATACGCAGTATTTT. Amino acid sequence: CASSVGRARDTQYF.

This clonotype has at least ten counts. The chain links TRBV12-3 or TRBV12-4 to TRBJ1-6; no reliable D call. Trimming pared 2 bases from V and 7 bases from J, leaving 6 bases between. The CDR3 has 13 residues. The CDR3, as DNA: TGTGCCAGCAGTTTAATAAGCAATTCACCCCTCCACTTT. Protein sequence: CASSLISNSPLHF.

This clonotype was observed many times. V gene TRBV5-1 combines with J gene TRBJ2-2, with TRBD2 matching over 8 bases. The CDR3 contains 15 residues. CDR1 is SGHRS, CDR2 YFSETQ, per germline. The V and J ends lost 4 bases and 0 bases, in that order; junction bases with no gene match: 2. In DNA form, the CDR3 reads TGCGCCAGCAGCCCGGGGGGGCCGAACACCGGGGAGCTGTTTTTT. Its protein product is CASSPGGPNTGELFF.

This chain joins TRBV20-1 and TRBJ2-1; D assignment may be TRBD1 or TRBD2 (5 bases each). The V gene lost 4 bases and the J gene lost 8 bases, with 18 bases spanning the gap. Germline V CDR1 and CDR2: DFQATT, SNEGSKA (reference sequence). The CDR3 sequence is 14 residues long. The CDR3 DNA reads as TGCAGTGCTAAGGGACCGAACCTCGGGGATGAGCAGTTCTTC. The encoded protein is CSAKGPNLGDEQFF.

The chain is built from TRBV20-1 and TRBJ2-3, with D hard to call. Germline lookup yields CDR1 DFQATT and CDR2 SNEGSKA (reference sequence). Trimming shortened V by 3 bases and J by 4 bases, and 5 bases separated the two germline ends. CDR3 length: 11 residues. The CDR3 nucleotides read TGCAGTGCTAGTATCCCAGATACGCAGTATTTT. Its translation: CSASIPDTQYF.

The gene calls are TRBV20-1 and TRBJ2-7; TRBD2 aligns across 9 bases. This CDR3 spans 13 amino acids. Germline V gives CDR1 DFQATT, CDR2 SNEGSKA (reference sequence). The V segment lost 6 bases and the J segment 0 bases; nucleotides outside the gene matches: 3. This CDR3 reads CSARLAVSYEQYF. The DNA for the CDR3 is TGCAGTGCCAGACTAGCGGTCTCCTACGAGCAGTACTTC.

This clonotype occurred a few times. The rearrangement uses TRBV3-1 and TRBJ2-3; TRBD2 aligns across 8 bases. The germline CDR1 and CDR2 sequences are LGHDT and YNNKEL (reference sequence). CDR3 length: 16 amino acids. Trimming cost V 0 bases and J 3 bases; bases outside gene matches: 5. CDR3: CASSQDTGGRTDTQYF. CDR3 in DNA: TGTGCCAGCAGCCAAGATACGGGGGGGCGTACAGATACGCAGTATTTT.

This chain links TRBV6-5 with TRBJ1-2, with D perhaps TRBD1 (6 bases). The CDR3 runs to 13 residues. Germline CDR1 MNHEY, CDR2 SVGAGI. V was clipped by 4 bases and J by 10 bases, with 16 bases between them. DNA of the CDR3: TGTGCCAGCAGTTCCCGGACAGAGCGTGTCTACACCTTC. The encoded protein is CASSSRTERVYTF.

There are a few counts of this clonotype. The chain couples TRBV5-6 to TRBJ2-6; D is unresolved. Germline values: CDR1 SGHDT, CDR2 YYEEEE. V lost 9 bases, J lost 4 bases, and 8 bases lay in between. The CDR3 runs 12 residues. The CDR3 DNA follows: TGTGCCACCACCGTAGGGGCCAACGTCCTGACTTTC. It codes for CATTVGANVLTF.

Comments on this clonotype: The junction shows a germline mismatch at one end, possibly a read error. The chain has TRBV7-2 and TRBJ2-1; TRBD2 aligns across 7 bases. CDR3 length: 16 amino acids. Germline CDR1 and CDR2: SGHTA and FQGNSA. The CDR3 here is CAGSYLAVSSYNEQFF. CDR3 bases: TGTGCCGGCAGCTATCTAGCGGTCAGCTCCTACAATGAGCAGTTCTTC.

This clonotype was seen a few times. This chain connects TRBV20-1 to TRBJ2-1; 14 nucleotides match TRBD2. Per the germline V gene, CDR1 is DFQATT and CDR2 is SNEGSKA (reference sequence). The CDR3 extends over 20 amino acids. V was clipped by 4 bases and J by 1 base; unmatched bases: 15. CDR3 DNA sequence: TGCAGTGCTACGCGGGTAGGATCAGGACTAGCGGGAGGTTCCTACAATGAGCAGTTCTTC. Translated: CSATRVGSGLAGGSYNEQFF.

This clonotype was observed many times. Here the CDR3 DNA reads TGCGCCAGCAGCTTGGGCCGGGGGGTCCAAGAGACCCAGTACTTC. Translating it yields CASSLGRGVQETQYF. J is TRBJ2-5 and V is TRBV5-1, with TRBD2 matching over 7 bases. The CDR3 covers 15 residues. The germline CDR1 and CDR2 sequences are SGHRS and YFSETQ. Losses at the gene ends were 0 bases for V and 1 base for J; bases not matched to a gene: 3.

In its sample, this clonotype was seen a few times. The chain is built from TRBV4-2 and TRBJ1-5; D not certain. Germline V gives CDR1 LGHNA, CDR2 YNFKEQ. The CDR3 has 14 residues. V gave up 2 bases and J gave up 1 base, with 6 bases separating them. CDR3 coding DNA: TGTGCCAGCAGCCAAATACAGAGCAATCAGCCCCAGCATTTT. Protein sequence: CASSQIQSNQPQHF.

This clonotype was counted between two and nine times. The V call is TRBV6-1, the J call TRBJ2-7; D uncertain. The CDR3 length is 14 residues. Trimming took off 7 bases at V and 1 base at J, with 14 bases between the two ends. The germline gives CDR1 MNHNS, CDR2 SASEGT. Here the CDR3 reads CASTRYPTSYEQYF. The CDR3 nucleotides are TGTGCCAGCACTCGGTACCCTACTTCCTACGAGCAGTACTTC.

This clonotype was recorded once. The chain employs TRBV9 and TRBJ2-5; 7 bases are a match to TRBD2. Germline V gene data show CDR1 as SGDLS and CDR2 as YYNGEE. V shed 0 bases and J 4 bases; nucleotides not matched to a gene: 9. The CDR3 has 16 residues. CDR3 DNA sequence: TGTGCCAGCAGCGTAGCCCCGGGAGGCTCGTCAGAGACCCAGTACTTC. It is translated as CASSVAPGGSSETQYF.